The TCR beta chain described here comes from a study of blood T cell repertoires in COVID-19. As for the study in general: The samples span acute and convalescent COVID-19 from the United States, Italy and Spain. T cells, B-cell-depleted T cells, or PBMCs provided the cDNA or gDNA that served as material.

In the source study's methods: How many nucleated cells were present was estimated from reference gene primer amplification. Here immunoSEQ multiplex PCR was the method, and the copy in TCRdb shows in-frame clones only, minus some. V, J and clone size are those of that table, while D and trimming were read from the DNA. The table has approximately 250,000 clones, roughly 90% seen once. This CDR3 spans 12 amino acids. The germline V gene has CDR1 SGHVS and CDR2 FNYEAQ. V lost 3 bases, J lost 6 bases, and 7 bases lay in between. Input material: peripheral blood. This chain joins TRBV7-6 and TRBJ2-3; no firm D call. This clonotype was obtained from a woman in her seventies with COVID-19, enrolled during active disease. DNA for the CDR3: TGTGCCAGCAGCTTCAGCAGGGATACGCAGTATTTT. It is translated as CASSFSRDTQYF.